This T cell receptor (beta chain) was documented in a study of blood T cell repertoires in COVID-19. Turning to the study itself: Whether acute or convalescent, the COVID-19 samples came from the United States, Italy and Spain.

Original methodology: Amplification of reference gene primers was used by the study to estimate nucleated cell counts. Clones were read by immunoSEQ multiplex PCR, and TCRdb kept only the in-frame ones, dropping some. That table gives V, J and clone size, and the DNA gave D and trimming. This sample has roughly 150,000 clones, with around 80% found just once. CDR3 length: 12 amino acids. CDR1 and CDR2 (germline): SGHNT, YYREEE (reference sequence). With 5 bases removed from V and 9 bases from J, the gap between germline ends came to 12 bases. Sequencing was performed on peripheral blood. The sequence came from a man in his sixties with acute or convalescent COVID-19. The chain uses TRBV5-4 and TRBJ2-1; TRBD1 might be the D (6 bases). CDR3 sequence reads: CASRPQGGEQFF. The CDR3, as DNA: TGTGCCAGCAGACCACAGGGTGGTGAGCAGTTCTTC.